The clone carrying this T cell receptor beta chain was observed a single time. The sample is drawn from a study of shared clonotypes between healthy human individuals. There are 14 residues in the CDR3. Germline CDR1 and CDR2: MNHEY and SMNVEV (reference sequence). The ends were cut back, 7 bases at V and 3 bases at J, with 16 bases in the middle. TCRdb's table, derived via immunoSEQ multiplex PCR, lists solely in-frame clones and lacks some. The table includes millions of clones, about 93% detected once. It was CD45RO-negative cells, positively selected for CCR7, that made up naive CD8 cells, with terminally differentiated effector memory CD45RA+ cells excluded.

This clonotype was sampled from a young man in good health. Some clones in this sample may be carry-over from other donors' samples. Sequenced input: naive CD8+ T cells from PBMCs. The chain recombines TRBV27 with TRBJ2-7; possible D gene TRBD2, 7 bases. The CDR3 region is CASTLRGGSYEQYF. The CDR3 DNA is TGTGCCAGCACCCTGAGGGGGGGGAGCTACGAGCAGTACTTC.